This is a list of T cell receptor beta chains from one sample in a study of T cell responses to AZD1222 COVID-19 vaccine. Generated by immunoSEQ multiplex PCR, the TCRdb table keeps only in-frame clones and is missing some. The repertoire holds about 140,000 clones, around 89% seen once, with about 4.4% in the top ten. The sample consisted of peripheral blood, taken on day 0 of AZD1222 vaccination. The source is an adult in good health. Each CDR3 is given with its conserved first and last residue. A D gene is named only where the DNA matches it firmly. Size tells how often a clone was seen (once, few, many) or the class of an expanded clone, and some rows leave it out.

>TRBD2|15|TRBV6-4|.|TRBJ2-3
TGTGCCAGCAGTGACGCATCTAGCGGGGTTGGTACGCAGTATTTT
CASSDASSGVGTQYF
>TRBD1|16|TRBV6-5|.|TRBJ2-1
TGTGCCAGCAGTTCCACCGGGACAGGGTCCTACAATGAGCAGTTCTTC
CASSSTGTGSYNEQFF
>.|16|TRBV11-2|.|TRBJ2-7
TGTGCCAGCAGCCCGTGGGGTAGCCTCCGCTCCTACGAGCAGTACTTC
CASSPWGSLRSYEQYF
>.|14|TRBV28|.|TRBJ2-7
TGTGCCAGCAGCCCAGGCGGACGGGATAACGAGCAGTACTTC
CASSPGGRDNEQYF
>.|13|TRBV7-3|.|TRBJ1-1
TGTGCCAGCAGCTTGACCCCAGACACTGAAGCTTTCTTT
CASSLTPDTEAFF
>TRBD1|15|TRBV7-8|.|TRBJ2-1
TGTGCCAGCAGCTGGAACAGGGGTAACTACAATGAGCAGTTCTTC
CASSWNRGNYNEQFF
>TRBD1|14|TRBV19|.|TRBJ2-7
TGTGCCAGTAGTACCGGGACAGGGGGCTACGAGCAGTACTTC
CASSTGTGGYEQYF
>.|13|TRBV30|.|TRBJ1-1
TGTGCCTGGAGTGTAGTAGTTTACACTGAAGCTTTCTTT
CAWSVVVYTEAFF
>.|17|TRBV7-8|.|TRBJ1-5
TGTGCCAGCAAATTAGGGACAACTTCGATTAGCAATCAGCCCCAGCATTTT
CASKLGTTSISNQPQHF
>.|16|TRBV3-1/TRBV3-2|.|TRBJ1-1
TGTGCCAGCAGCCCCTGGGAAGGGGGGGTTAGGACTGAAGCTTTCTTT
CASSPWEGGVRTEAFF
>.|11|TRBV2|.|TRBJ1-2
TGTGCCAGCAGTGGACACTATGGCTACACCTTC
CASSGHYGYTF
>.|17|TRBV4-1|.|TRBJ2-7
TGCGCCAGCAGCCAAGTTGGGTTCCCCGTTAGGACCTACGAGCAGTACTTC
CASSQVGFPVRTYEQYF
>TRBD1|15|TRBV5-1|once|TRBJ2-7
TGCGCCAGCAGCTCTGGACAGGGATTCTTGGGCGAGCAGTACTTC
CASSSGQGFLGEQYF
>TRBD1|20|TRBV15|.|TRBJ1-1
TGTGCCACCAGCAGAGCGACCCCAAGACAGGGCTGGTACGGGAACACTGAAGCTTTCTTT
CATSRATPRQGWYGNTEAFF
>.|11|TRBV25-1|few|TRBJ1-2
TGTGCCAGCAGGGCCGATCAACGCTACACCTTC
CASRADQRYTF
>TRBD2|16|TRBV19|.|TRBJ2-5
TGTGCCAGTAGTATTGTAGCGGGAGACTACCAAGAGACCCAGTACTTC
CASSIVAGDYQETQYF
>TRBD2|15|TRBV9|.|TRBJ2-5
TGTGCCAGCAGCGTAGCACTAGCGACTCAAGAGACCCAGTACTTC
CASSVALATQETQYF
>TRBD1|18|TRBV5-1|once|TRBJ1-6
TGCGCCAGCAGCTTGGGGGGACAGGGGAGCTCCTATAATTCACCCCTCCACTTT
CASSLGGQGSSYNSPLHF
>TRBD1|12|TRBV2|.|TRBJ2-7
TGTGCCGGTCGACAGGGCGGGTACGAGCAGTACTTC
CAGRQGGYEQYF
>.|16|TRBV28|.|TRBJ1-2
TGTGCCAGCAGTTCGCAAAAGGGGGTAATTAACTATGGCTACACCTTC
CASSSQKGVINYGYTF
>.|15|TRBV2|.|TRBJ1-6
TGTGCCAGCAGTGAACTCCCCCCTTATAATTCACCCCTCCACTTT
CASSELPPYNSPLHF
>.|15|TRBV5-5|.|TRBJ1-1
TGTGCCAGCAGCTTGGCACCCGTGGTGTACACTGAAGCTTTCTTT
CASSLAPVVYTEAFF
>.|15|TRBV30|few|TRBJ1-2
TGTGCCTGGAGTGTATTTTGGGTGGGGGCTAGTGGCTACACCTTC
CAWSVFWVGASGYTF
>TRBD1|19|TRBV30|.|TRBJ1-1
TGTGCCTGGAGTTCGGACCGTACAGGGGACAACCCCAGGAACACTGAAGCTTTCTTT
CAWSSDRTGDNPRNTEAFF
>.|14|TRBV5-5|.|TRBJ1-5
TGTGCCAGCAGCTGGGAGGGGGTTGGTCAGCCCCAGCATTTT
CASSWEGVGQPQHF
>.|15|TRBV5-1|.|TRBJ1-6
TGCGCCAGCAGCTTGGAGGGCAGGGCCGGTTCACCCCTCCACTTT
CASSLEGRAGSPLHF
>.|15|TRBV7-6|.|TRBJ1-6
TGTGCCAGCAGCCCCGCGGGAAGGGAGGATTCACCCCTCCACTTT
CASSPAGREDSPLHF
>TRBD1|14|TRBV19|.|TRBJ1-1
TGTGCCAGCCGCACGGGACAGGTGAACACTGAAGCTTTCTTT
CASRTGQVNTEAFF
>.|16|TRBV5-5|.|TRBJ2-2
TGTGCCAGCAGCTCCGGCCCAGGAGTTTCTAACGGGGAGCTGTTTTTT
CASSSGPGVSNGELFF
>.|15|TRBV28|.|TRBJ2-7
TGTGCCAGCAGTTTTCGCGGTAGCAGTTACTACGAGCAGTACTTC
CASSFRGSSYYEQYF
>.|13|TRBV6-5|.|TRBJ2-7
TGTGCCAGCACCTTAGGGGGACCCTACGAGCAGTACTTC
CASTLGGPYEQYF
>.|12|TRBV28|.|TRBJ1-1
TGTGCCAGCAGTTTGGCGGGGACTGAAGCTTTCTTT
CASSLAGTEAFF
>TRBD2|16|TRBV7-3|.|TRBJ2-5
TGTGCCAGCAGCCCCTCACGGACTAGCGGGAGGGAGACCCAGTACTTC
CASSPSRTSGRETQYF
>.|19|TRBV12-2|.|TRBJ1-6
TGTGCAAGCGGACAACAGGCCCCGGTGGGCGAATTCGGTAATTCACCCCTCCACTTT
CASGQQAPVGEFGNSPLHF
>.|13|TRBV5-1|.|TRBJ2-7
TGCGCCAGCAGCTTCTGGCCGCTCTACGAGCAGTACTTC
CASSFWPLYEQYF
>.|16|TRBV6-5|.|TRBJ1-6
TGTGCCAGCAGTTACTCGTCCGGGACTACTAATTCACCCCTCCACTTT
CASSYSSGTTNSPLHF
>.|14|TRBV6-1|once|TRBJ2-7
TGTGCCAGCAGTGAACCCCCAGGGGCCTACGAGCAGTACTTC
CASSEPPGAYEQYF
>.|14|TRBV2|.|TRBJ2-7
TGTGCCAGCAGTGAAGGTACAATCTCCTACGAGCAGTACTTC
CASSEGTISYEQYF
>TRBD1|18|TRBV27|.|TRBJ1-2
TGTGCCAGCAGTCCGACCGGGACAGGGTGGGGGGCTAACTATGGCTACACCTTC
CASSPTGTGWGANYGYTF
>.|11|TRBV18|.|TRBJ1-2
TGTGCCAGCTCACAACCGGGCCACCCTTCCTTC
CASSQPGHPSF
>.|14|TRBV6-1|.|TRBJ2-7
TGTGCCAGCAGTGAATCTCAGAAGTACTACGAGCAGTACTTC
CASSESQKYYEQYF
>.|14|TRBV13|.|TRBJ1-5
TGTGCCAGCAGCACACGACAGTCCAATCAGCCCCAGCATTTT
CASSTRQSNQPQHF
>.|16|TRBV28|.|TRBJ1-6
TGTGCCAGCAGTTTACCCGGCGCCTCCTATAATTCACCCCTCCACTTT
CASSLPGASYNSPLHF
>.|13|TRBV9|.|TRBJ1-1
TGTGCCAGCAGCCAACGGAGCGACACTGAAGCTTTCTTT
CASSQRSDTEAFF
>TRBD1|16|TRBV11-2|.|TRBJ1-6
TGTGCCAGCAGCGGAACAGGGGGCGCTGGGAATTCACCCCTCCACTTT
CASSGTGGAGNSPLHF
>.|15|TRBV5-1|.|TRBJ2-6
TGCGCCAGCAGCTTGGCCGGGGCTGGGGCCAACGTCCTGACTTTC
CASSLAGAGANVLTF
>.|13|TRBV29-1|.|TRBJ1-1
TGCAGCGCTGGGCCGAGGAAAAACACTGAAGCTTTCTTT
CSAGPRKNTEAFF
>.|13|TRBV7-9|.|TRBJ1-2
TGTGCCAGCAGCGAAGGGGCAGGGAATGGCTACACCTTC
CASSEGAGNGYTF
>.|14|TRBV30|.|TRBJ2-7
TGTGCCTGGAATTCGTTGGCGTGGGGCGGGGAGCAGTACTTC
CAWNSLAWGGEQYF
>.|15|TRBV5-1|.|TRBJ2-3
TGCGCCAGCAGTTTGAGGCCTGAAGACACAGATACGCAGTATTTT
CASSLRPEDTDTQYF
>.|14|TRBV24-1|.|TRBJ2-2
TGTGCCACCAGTGAACCAGGGGACACCGGGGAGCTGTTTTTT
CATSEPGDTGELFF
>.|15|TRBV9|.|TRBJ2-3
TGTGCCAGCAGCAAGACCGCCCTGGCTCCAGATACGCAGTATTTT
CASSKTALAPDTQYF
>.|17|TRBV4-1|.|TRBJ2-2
TGCGCCAGCAGCCAAGATGGCCCAGGGGCTAATACCGGGGAGCTGTTTTTT
CASSQDGPGANTGELFF